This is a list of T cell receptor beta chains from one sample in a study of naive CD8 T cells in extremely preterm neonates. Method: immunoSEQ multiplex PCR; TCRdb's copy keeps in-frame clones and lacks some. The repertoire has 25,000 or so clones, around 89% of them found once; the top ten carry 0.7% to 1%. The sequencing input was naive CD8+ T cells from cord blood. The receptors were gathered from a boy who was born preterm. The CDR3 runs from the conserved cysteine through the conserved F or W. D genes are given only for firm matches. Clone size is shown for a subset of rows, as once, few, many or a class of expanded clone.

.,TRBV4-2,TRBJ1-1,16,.,CASSQDFGIGNTEAFF,TGTGCCAGCAGCCAAGATTTCGGGATCGGGAACACTGAAGCTTTCTTT
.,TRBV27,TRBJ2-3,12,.,CASSGRADTQYF,TGTGCCAGCAGTGGCAGGGCAGATACGCAGTATTTT
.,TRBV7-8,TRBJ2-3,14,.,CASSLGTSTDTQYF,TGTGCCAGCAGCTTAGGGACTAGCACAGATACGCAGTATTTT
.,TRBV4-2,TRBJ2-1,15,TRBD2,CASSQDGTTYNEQFF,TGTGCCAGCAGCCAAGATGGGACTACCTACAATGAGCAGTTCTTC
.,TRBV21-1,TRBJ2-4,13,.,CASSKLAENIQYF,TGTGCCAGCAGCAAACTAGCGGAAAACATTCAGTACTTC
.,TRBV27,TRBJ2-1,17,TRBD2,CASSPTSGGPVYNEQFF,TGTGCCAGCAGTCCGACTAGCGGGGGCCCGGTCTACAATGAGCAGTTCTTC
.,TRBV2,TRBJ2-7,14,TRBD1,CASSELQGIYEQYF,TGTGCCAGCAGTGAATTACAGGGGATCTACGAGCAGTACTTC
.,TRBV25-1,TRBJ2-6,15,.,CASSVHRDGANVLTF,TGTGCCAGCAGTGTCCACAGGGATGGGGCCAACGTCCTGACTTTC
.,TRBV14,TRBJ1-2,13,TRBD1,CASSPDRDYGYTF,TGTGCCAGCAGCCCGGACAGGGACTATGGCTACACCTTC
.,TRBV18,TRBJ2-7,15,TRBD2,CASSPPTSGGAEQYF,TGTGCCAGCTCACCCCCGACTAGCGGGGGGGCCGAGCAGTACTTC
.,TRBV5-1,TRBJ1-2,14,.,CASSLWDTGYGYTF,TGCGCCAGCAGCTTGTGGGATACAGGGTACGGCTACACCTTC
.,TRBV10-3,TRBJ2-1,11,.,CAISEGNEQFF,TGTGCCATCAGTGAGGGCAATGAGCAGTTCTTC
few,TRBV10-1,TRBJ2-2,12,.,CASSEGAGELFF,TGCGCCAGCAGTGAGGGGGCCGGGGAGCTGTTTTTT
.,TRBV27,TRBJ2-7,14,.,CASSQGAGGYEQYF,TGTGCCAGCAGTCAGGGGGCCGGGGGGTACGAGCAGTACTTC
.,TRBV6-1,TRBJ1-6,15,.,CASSDRGLYNSPLHF,TGTGCCAGCAGTGACAGGGGTTTATATAATTCACCCCTCCACTTT
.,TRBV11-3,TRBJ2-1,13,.,CASSLDSYNEQFF,TGTGCCAGCAGCTTAGACTCCTACAATGAGCAGTTCTTC
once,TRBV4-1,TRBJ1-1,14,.,CASSQDIRGTEAFF,TGCGCCAGCAGCCAAGATATCCGGGGCACTGAAGCTTTCTTT
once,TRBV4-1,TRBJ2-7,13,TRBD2,CASSQAGGPEQYF,TGCGCCAGCAGCCAAGCGGGGGGGCCCGAGCAGTACTTC
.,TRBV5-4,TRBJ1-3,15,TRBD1,CASSLAGGSGNTIYF,TGTGCCAGCAGCTTGGCAGGGGGCTCTGGAAACACCATATATTTT